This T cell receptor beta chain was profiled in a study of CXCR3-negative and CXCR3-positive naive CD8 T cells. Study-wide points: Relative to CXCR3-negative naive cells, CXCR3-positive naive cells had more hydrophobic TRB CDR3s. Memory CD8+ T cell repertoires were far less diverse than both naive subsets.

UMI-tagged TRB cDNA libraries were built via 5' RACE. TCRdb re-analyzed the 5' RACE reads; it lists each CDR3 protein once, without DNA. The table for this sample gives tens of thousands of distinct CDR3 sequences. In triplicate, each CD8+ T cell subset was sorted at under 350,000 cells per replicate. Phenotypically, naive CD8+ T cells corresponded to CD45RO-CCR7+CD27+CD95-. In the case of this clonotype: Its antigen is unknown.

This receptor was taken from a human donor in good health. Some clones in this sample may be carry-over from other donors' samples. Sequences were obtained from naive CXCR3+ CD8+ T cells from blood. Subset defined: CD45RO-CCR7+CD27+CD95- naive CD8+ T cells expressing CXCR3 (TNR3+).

CDR3 in amino acids: CSVGTRNYGYTF. This chain links TRBV29-1 with TRBJ1-2; TCRdb's D gene call, TRBD1, goes unchecked for lack of DNA. In germline, CDR1 is SQVTM, CDR2 ANQGSEA. The CDR3 loop spans 12 amino acids.